This record looks at one T cell receptor (beta chain) sequence and its context. Antigen unknown. Profiling relied on immunoSEQ multiplex PCR, and the TCRdb table lists in-frame clones only, not all of them. The repertoire holds approximately 80,000 clones, with about 89% as singletons. This entry is derived from a study of PD-1 blockade in classical Hodgkin lymphoma. In every patient, relapse followed autologous stem cell transplantation, while exposure to brentuximab vedotin differed. The best responses consisted of complete response, partial response or progressive disease. General observations from the study: A significant rise in TCR diversity was seen by C4D1 for CD4+ cells but not for CD8+ cells. Prior therapy or disease activity may underlie the repertoire differences, whose causes remain undefined.

The V and J ends lost 5 bases and 1 base, in that order; junction bases with no gene match: 10. The CDR3 runs 16 residues. The germline CDR1 and CDR2 sequences are SGHVS and FNYEAQ. Sequenced material: peripheral blood mononuclear cells (PBMCs), taken at baseline. The source is a human donor with classical Hodgkin lymphoma. This chain links TRBV7-6 with TRBJ2-7; 8 bases align to TRBD2. The CDR3 nucleotides are TGTGCCAGCAGCGCCACCCCTAGCGGGCGGTCCTACGAGCAGTACTTC. It translates to CASSATPSGRSYEQYF.